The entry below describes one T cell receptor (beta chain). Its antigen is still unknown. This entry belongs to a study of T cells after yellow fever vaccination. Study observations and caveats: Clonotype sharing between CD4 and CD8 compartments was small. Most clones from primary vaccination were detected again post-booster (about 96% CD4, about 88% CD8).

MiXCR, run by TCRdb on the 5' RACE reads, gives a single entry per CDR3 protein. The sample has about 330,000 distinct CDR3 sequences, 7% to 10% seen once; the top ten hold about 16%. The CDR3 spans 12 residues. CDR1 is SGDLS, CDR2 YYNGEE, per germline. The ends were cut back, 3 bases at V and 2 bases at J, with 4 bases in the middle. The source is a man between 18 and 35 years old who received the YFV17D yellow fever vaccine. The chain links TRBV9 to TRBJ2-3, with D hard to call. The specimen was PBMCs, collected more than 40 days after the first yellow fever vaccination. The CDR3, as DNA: TGTGCCAGCAGCGCCGACACAGATACGCAGTATTTT. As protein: CASSADTDTQYF.